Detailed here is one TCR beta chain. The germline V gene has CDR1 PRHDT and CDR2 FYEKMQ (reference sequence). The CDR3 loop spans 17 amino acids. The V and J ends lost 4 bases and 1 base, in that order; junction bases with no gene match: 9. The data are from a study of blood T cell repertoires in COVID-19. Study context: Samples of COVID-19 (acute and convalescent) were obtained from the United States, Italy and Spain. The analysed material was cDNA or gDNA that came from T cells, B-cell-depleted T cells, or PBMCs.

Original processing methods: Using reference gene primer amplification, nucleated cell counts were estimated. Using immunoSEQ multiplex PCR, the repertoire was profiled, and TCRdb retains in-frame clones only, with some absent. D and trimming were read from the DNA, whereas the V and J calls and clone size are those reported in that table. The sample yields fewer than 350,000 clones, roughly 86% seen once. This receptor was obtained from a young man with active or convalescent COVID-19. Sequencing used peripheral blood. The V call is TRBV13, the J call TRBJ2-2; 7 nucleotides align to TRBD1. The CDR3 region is CASSSRGGYMNTGELFF. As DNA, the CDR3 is TGTGCCAGCAGCTCGAGAGGGGGCTACATGAACACCGGGGAGCTGTTTTTT.